The 17 T cell receptor beta chains presented below share a single source sample, sequenced in a study of shared clonotypes between healthy human individuals. Assay used: immunoSEQ multiplex PCR; TCRdb lists only in-frame clones, some missing. The table shows roughly 2.4 million clones, with around 95% occurring only once. What was sequenced was naive CD4+ T cells sorted from blood. This sample's subset: CD45RA+ positively selected. These receptors were taken from a man aged 18 to 29 in good health.

The chain is built from TRBV1 and TRBJ1-5. TRBV1 is a pseudogene segment. This CDR3 spans 14 amino acids. In DNA, the CDR3 is TGCACCAGCAGCCAAGATCGATGCAATCAGCCCCAGCATTTT. The encoded protein is CTSSQDRCNQPQHF.

The chain recombines TRBV5-6 with TRBJ2-1; D uncertain. The germline gives CDR1 SGHDT, CDR2 YYEEEE. The V and J ends lost 2 bases and 7 bases respectively, with 16 bases between them. The CDR3 covers 15 residues. CDR3: CASSLPHPPGNEQFF. CDR3 bases: TGTGCCAGCAGCTTACCTCACCCCCCCGGGAATGAGCAGTTCTTC.

V usage is TRBV29-1 and J usage is TRBJ2-7; 11 bases fit TRBD2. Germline CDR1 is SQVTM and CDR2 is ANQGSEA. This CDR3 is built from 15 residues. Unmatched junction bases numbered 13, after V lost 5 bases and J lost 7 bases. CDR3 protein: CSVITSGGPLREQYF. The CDR3 DNA sequence: TGCAGCGTTATCACTAGCGGGGGCCCCCTACGTGAGCAGTACTTC.

The chain recombines TRBV10-3 with TRBJ2-5, with D unresolved. V lost 5 bases to trimming and J lost 2 bases, with 18 bases between them. Germline CDR1 and CDR2: ENHRY and SYGVKD. The CDR3 length is 16 residues. CDR3 nucleotide sequence: TGTGCCATCAGTCCAAGACCAATGACTGGACAAGAGACCCAGTACTTC. This translates into CAISPRPMTGQETQYF.

The J gene is TRBJ2-3, the V gene TRBV19, with TRBD1 matching over 8 bases. The CDR3 has 13 amino acids. The germline gives CDR1 LNHDA, CDR2 SQIVND (reference sequence). V lost 7 bases to trimming and J lost 1 base; unmatched junction nucleotides: 1. The CDR3 loop is CASKQGGTDTQYF. The CDR3 DNA follows: TGTGCCAGTAAACAGGGGGGCACAGATACGCAGTATTTT.

Here the CDR3 DNA reads TGTGCCAGCAGTGTACGTCTAGCAGGCACCGGGGAGCTGTTTTTT. It codes for CASSVRLAGTGELFF. The chain carries TRBV2 and TRBJ2-2; a possible D gene is TRBD2 (5 bases). Germline-derived CDR1 and CDR2 are SNHLY and FYNNEI. The CDR3 consists of 15 residues. V dropped 4 bases and J dropped 4 bases, with 13 bases sitting between them.

The V and J genes are TRBV7-2 and TRBJ2-2; 9 bases agree with TRBD1. Trimming removed 6 bases from V and 7 bases from J; junction bases left unmatched: 12. CDR3 length equals 16 residues. Germline loops: CDR1 SGHTA, CDR2 FQGNSA. The CDR3 nucleotides read TGTGCCAGCAGTCCTCCGGGACAGGGAATTCACGGGGAGCTGTTTTTT. Protein product: CASSPPGQGIHGELFF.

On this clone: This may be a read error, as it is one base from a much larger clone. The chain links TRBV2 to TRBJ2-6, with 8 bases identical to TRBD1. Germline V gene lookup returns CDR1 SNHLY and CDR2 FYNNEI. V was clipped by 3 bases and J by 2 bases; unmatched bases: 0. The CDR3 consists of 15 residues. The CDR3 here is CASSETGAGANVLTF. The CDR3 DNA follows: TGTGCCAGCAGTGAGACAGGGGCTGGGGCCAACGTCCTGACTTTC.

The sample holds a few counts of this clone. The chain recombines TRBV4-3 with TRBJ1-2, with D unclear. This CDR3 has 14 residues. V lost 4 bases and J 4 bases, leaving 13 bases between the germline ends. Per germline, CDR1 LGHNA and CDR2 YSLEER. CDR3 DNA sequence: TGCGCCAGCAGCCGATTCGGTATCAGCTATGGCTACACCTTC. Protein sequence: CASSRFGISYGYTF.

The chain has TRBV4-3 and TRBJ2-1, with D maybe TRBD1 (5 bases). Looked up from germline, CDR1 is LGHNA and CDR2 is YSLEER. The CDR3 has 14 residues. The V end lost 5 bases, the J end lost 6 bases, and 14 bases lay between the germline ends. The CDR3: CASSESWGANEQFF. The CDR3 DNA follows: TGCGCCAGCAGCGAAAGCTGGGGCGCCAATGAGCAGTTCTTC.

The rearrangement links TRBV19 to TRBJ1-2; D remains ambiguous. Trimming removed 3 bases at V and 5 bases at J, with 16 bases between. Germline V gene data show CDR1 as LNHDA and CDR2 as SQIVND (reference sequence). The CDR3 contains 15 residues. In DNA, the CDR3 is TGTGCCAGTAGTATCTCCCTGAGGTTAGGTTATGGCTACACCTTC. As protein: CASSISLRLGYGYTF.

The J gene is TRBJ1-1, the V gene TRBV2; D is unresolved. V was shortened by 6 bases and J by 6 bases, with 20 bases between the two germline ends. The CDR3 has 15 residues. The germline CDR1 and CDR2 sequences are SNHLY and FYNNEI. The CDR3 DNA follows: TGTGCCAGCAGGAGCGGCTATTGGGCGGGTCCTGAAGCTTTCTTT. Encoded protein: CASRSGYWAGPEAFF.

This chain connects TRBV28 to TRBJ1-2; D is possibly TRBD1 (5 bases). The V end was cut by 2 bases, the J end by 7 bases, with 17 bases between. The V gene's germline CDR1 is MDHEN and CDR2 SYDVKM. The CDR3 runs 15 residues. The CDR3 nucleotides are TGTGCCAGCAGTTTAGCGTCCAGGGAACTCGGTGGCTACACCTTC. Amino acid sequence: CASSLASRELGGYTF.

V and J are TRBV6-5 and TRBJ2-4, with 7 bases identical to TRBD1. From germline, CDR1 is MNHEY and CDR2 SVGAGI. V lost 6 bases to trimming and J lost 1 base; unmatched junction nucleotides: 0. The CDR3 runs to 13 residues. The CDR3 sequence is CASRDRAKNIQYF. DNA for the CDR3: TGTGCCAGCAGGGACAGGGCCAAAAACATTCAGTACTTC.

The V call is TRBV27, the J call TRBJ1-1, with D uncertain. CDR3 length: 13 amino acids. Germline V gene data show CDR1 as MNHEY and CDR2 as SMNVEV (reference sequence). Trimming took off 3 bases at V and 2 bases at J, with 7 bases between the two ends. CDR3 loop: CASSFRDNTEAFF. The CDR3, as DNA: TGTGCCAGCAGTTTCCGGGATAACACTGAAGCTTTCTTT.

The chain links TRBV6-4 to TRBJ2-3; D uncertain. Germline V gene sequence: CDR1 MRHNA, CDR2 SNTAGT. V was cut by 0 bases and J by 1 base, with 14 bases left in between. This CDR3 has 17 residues. The DNA of the CDR3 is TGTGCCAGCAGTGACTCGGCAGGCCCGATTCGCACAGATACGCAGTATTTT. Its translation: CASSDSAGPIRTDTQYF.

This sequence joins TRBV6-5 and TRBJ1-4, with D unclear. Trimming removed 2 bases at V and 5 bases at J, with 15 bases between. CDR1 is MNHEY and CDR2 is SVGAGI in the germline V gene. This CDR3 has 16 residues. As DNA, the CDR3 is TGTGCCAGCAGTTACCCGTATGGGGAACCAAATGAAAAACTGTTTTTT. As protein: CASSYPYGEPNEKLFF.